This TCR beta chain appears in the sequencing data of a study of T cell clonotyping in hematopoietic cell transplantation. Findings of the study overall: Broader posttransplant TCR repertoire diversity was predicted by graft donor and pretransplant recipient Inverse Simpson Index values. Without cell sorting, CD4 versus CD8 contributions remain unresolved. Recipient TCR diversity dropped after transplant; expanded clonotypes rose from day 30 to 180.

This clone occurred a few times. The antigen remains unidentified. This sample also contains other DNA sequences that code for the same CDR3. Recipients were bled about 28 days pretransplant and at posttransplant days 30, 100, 180. The CDR3 sequence is 15 residues long. Germline trimming cut 4 bases from V and 7 bases from J; bases unmatched to any gene: 7. Looked up from germline, CDR1 is SNHLY and CDR2 is FYNNEI. Method: immunoSEQ multiplex PCR; TCRdb's copy keeps in-frame clones and lacks some. The table has roughly 14,000 clones, under 90% seen once; the top ten hold 9.5% to 15%. The sequenced sample was PBMCs, obtained 100 days after allogeneic stem cell transplant. This chain uses TRBV2 with TRBJ1-6; 7 nucleotides match TRBD1. This clonotype was sampled from a male patient in his fifties who had an allogeneic stem cell transplant from an unrelated donor, so T cells may come from the graft donor. Some clones in this sample may be carry-over from other donors' samples. The CDR3 nucleotides read TGTGCCAGCAGTGCATGGGACAGCCGAAATTCACCCCTCCACTTT. It translates to CASSAWDSRNSPLHF.